What follows describes a single T cell receptor beta chain. This clonotype was seen a handful of times. Its target antigen remains unknown. The input lacks base qualities; no much larger clone sits a single base away. The time point label here, explained by the study, means: pre-sensitization, week 0. What the treatment or condition label conveys for this sample: therapeutic diphenylcyclopropenone sensitization with weekly scalp DPC. At each patch-test visit, blood was drawn before the patch test was applied. To be eligible, patients had to be aged 18 to 70, diagnosed with alopecia and judged suitable for DPC therapy, while pregnant patients were excluded. Total RNA was extracted from unfractionated whole blood collected in Tempus Blood RNA tubes. The data belong to a study of human T cells and chemical hapten exposure (dated by TCRdb to the early 2020s). About the study as a whole: For sensitization, 2% DPC in acetone was applied to a roughly 2 cm by roughly 2 cm area of upper inner arm skin. Patch testing was performed on the upper back with Finn chambers containing 0.01% DPC, and the patch tests were scored after 6 days according to International Contact Dermatitis Research Group standards. Alopecia areata with under or over 50% scalp involvement, alopecia totalis and alopecia universalis were represented in the patient cohort, which was mostly female. Blood for TCR sequencing was provided by twenty-nine alopecia patients at one to four time points (pre-sensitization, 2, 6 and 24 weeks). Throughout the study period of roughly five months, patients also received therapeutic DPC doses to the scalp every week. The study tracked peripheral blood TCR repertoire changes in vivo during primary and secondary sensitization to the hapten diphenylcyclopropenone (DPC) in alopecia patients. Blood was sampled from patients pre-sensitization (week 0) and at 2, 6 and about 24 weeks after DPC sensitization. Libraries were pooled for sequencing, and per-sample TCR yields varied mainly because of small differences in library volumes within the pool.

The library was produced with RACE. Data came from a NextSeq 500. During library preparation, unique molecular identifiers were attached to individual cDNA molecules so that TCRs could be counted quantitatively and reproducibly. Both TCR alpha and TCR beta chains were sequenced from each blood RNA sample. As for how the authors treated the data: The median number of TCRs per sample was around 96,000, ranging from 23,224 to 690,600. V, J and CDR3 annotation of the TCR reads was carried out using the Decombinator software suite. For the PS versus PT1 abundance plots, all samples were subsampled to the same number of TCRs (28,000). Expanded TCRs were defined as absent before sensitization and observed at least eight times at the 2-week time point. In TCRdb, the public reads were trimmed at Q25 with fastp and aligned with MiXCR, with productive beta chains retained. Rows with one shared CDR3 protein collapse into an entry with the most common genes and DNA. These V and J calls are TCRdb output, not the study's own analysis. In all, the sample holds approximately 100,000 distinct CDR3 sequences, and roughly 12% of those were seen once. 1.6% of the sample belongs to the ten largest clones.

Summary of the overall study and its limitations: DPC sensitization did not change the number of TCRs with a frequency above 1 in 1000, and there was no evidence of changes in global repertoire structure. After repeated subsampling, changes were observed in the strength of the expansion versus patch-test correlation and in the threshold at which the correlation became significant. Because all patients had alopecia, a presumed autoimmune disease, the immune response of the patients might differ from that of healthy individuals. Patch test score was positively correlated with the number of PT1 expanded TCRs, with significance at thresholds 8, 16 and 32 but not at 4. Significantly more large CDR3 similarity clusters were formed by expanded TCRs than by pre-sensitization or healthy control sets, consistent with antigen-driven responses.

The source material was whole blood, sampled in connection with sensitization to the hapten diphenylcyclopropenone (DPC). The source is a woman aged 45 to 65 with alopecia areata. Some clones in this sample may be carry-over from other donors' samples.

The CDR3 is CASSRPGSRQETQYF. The DNA is as follows: TGTGCCAGCAGCCGACCCGGGTCCAGGCAAGAGACCCAGTACTTC. In this chain, TRBV7-2 is recombined with TRBJ2-5; the D segment cannot be called with confidence. V is clipped by 5 bases and J by 2 bases, and the sequence between their germline boundaries is 15 bases long. Looking up the germline V gene yields CDR1 SGHTA and CDR2 FQGNSA. The CDR3 runs 15 residues from the cysteine to the phenylalanine. Only CDR3 DNA remains: 45 bases, in frame from the first base.